These 17 T cell receptor beta chains originate from one sample sequenced in a study of T cell repertoires in aging, cancer and after chemotherapy. Amplification of TCR beta used genomic DNA extracted from peripheral blood. Rearranged V-D-J TRB sequences were amplified with a mixed TRB-A/B primer pool. TCRdb reanalysed the multiplex PCR reads using MiXCR and keeps one entry per CDR3 protein. The table shows 8,000 to 10,000 distinct CDR3 sequences, with about 24% occurring only once. The sample taken for sequencing was blood. The receptors shown here come from a human donor in good health.

The rearrangement joins TRBV9 to TRBJ1-1, with 9 bases that match TRBD1. The V gene end was trimmed by 0 bases and the J gene end by 4 bases; junction bases not matched to a gene: 10. The CDR3 runs to 17 residues. The germline CDR1 and CDR2 sequences are SGDLS and YYNGEE. In DNA form, the CDR3 reads TGTGCCAGCAGCGTAGAGGGGACAGGGTCAGGTGGCACTGAAGCTTTCTTT. Protein: CASSVEGTGSGGTEAFF. The full variable domain, with the rest looked up from reference TRBV9 and TRBJ1-1, is DSGVTQTPKHLITATGQRVTLRCSPRSGDLSVYWYQQSLDQGLQFLIQYYNGEERAKGNILERFSAQQFPDLHSELNLSSLELGDSALYFCASSVEGTGSGGTEAFFGQGTRLTVV.

V is TRBV28 and J is TRBJ2-5; tentatively, D is TRBD2 (6 bases). The V end lost 5 bases, the J end lost 4 bases, and 14 bases lay between the germline ends. The CDR3 loop spans 14 amino acids. Germline-derived CDR1 and CDR2 are MDHEN and SYDVKM. The CDR3 sequence: CASSLSVGGETQYF. The CDR3 DNA follows: TGTGCCAGCAGTCTTTCCGTGGGGGGAGAGACCCAGTACTTC.

The chain employs TRBV20-1 and TRBJ2-7; the D gene could be TRBD1 or TRBD2 (5 bases each). Trimming took 8 bases from V and 5 from J, leaving 16 bases between them. The CDR3 contains 12 residues. The germline V gene has CDR1 DFQATT and CDR2 SNEGSKA (reference sequence). Written as DNA, the CDR3 is TGCAGTTATCCGGGAAGGGGCCACGAGCAGTACTTC. Protein product: CSYPGRGHEQYF.

This clonotype was seen a handful of times. The chain links TRBV10-3 to TRBJ2-1; the match to TRBD2 covers 10 bases. Germline trimming cut 0 bases from V and 3 bases from J; bases unmatched to any gene: 11. The CDR3 is 19 amino acids. Looked up from germline, CDR1 is ENHRY and CDR2 is SYGVKD. The CDR3 DNA is TGTGCCATCAGTGAGTCGTGGCTAGCGGGAGCCGAACTCTACAATGAGCAGTTCTTC. Its translation is CAISESWLAGAELYNEQFF.

This clonotype is medium-sized by share. The chain recombines TRBV28 with TRBJ1-2; D remains unclear. Trimming took 7 bases from V and 2 from J, leaving 8 bases between them. Per the germline V gene, CDR1 is MDHEN and CDR2 is SYDVKM. The CDR3 is made up of 12 amino acids. The CDR3: CASKGRNYGYTF. DNA of the CDR3: TGTGCCAGCAAGGGCAGGAACTATGGCTACACCTTC.

The chain employs TRBV20-1 and TRBJ2-1; no clear D gene. Trimming pared 0 bases from V and 7 bases from J, leaving 13 bases between. The CDR3 covers 14 residues. CDR1 and CDR2 (germline): DFQATT, SNEGSKA (reference sequence). The CDR3 DNA sequence: TGCAGTGCTAGAGATGCTAGTTCGTCAAATGAGCAGTTCTTC. The encoded protein is CSARDASSSNEQFF.

The chain combines TRBV4-1 with TRBJ1-4, with 10 bases identical to TRBD1. Germline V gives CDR1 MGHRA, CDR2 YSYEKL. This CDR3 has 18 amino acids. V dropped 0 bases and J dropped 13; count of bases not matched to a gene: 17. The CDR3 is CASSQENRKGDRGTGLFF. The CDR3 DNA sequence: TGCGCCAGCAGCCAAGAAAACCGAAAGGGGGACAGGGGCACTGGACTGTTTTTT.

This clonotype has just a few counts. This chain uses TRBV18 with TRBJ2-5; D is unclear. The CDR3 consists of 14 residues. Germline assignment: CDR1 KGHSH and CDR2 LQKENI. V shed 1 base and J shed 5 bases, with 11 bases lying between them. CDR3 residues: CASSPQGRSETQYF. In DNA, the CDR3 is TGTGCCAGCTCACCACAGGGTCGGAGCGAGACCCAGTACTTC.

The rearrangement links TRBV19 to TRBJ2-3; 9 nucleotides align to TRBD1. CDR1 LNHDA and CDR2 SQIVND come from the germline V gene (reference sequence). With 7 bases clipped from V and 6 bases from J, the junction kept 8 bases outside the gene matches. This CDR3 comprises 14 residues. In DNA form, the CDR3 reads TGTGCCAGTACCCTAGGGACAGGGTTGGATACGCAGTATTTT. It specifies CASTLGTGLDTQYF.

This clonotype was detected only a few times. V is TRBV6-2 or TRBV6-3 and J is TRBJ1-2; maybe TRBD1 (6 bases). Germline V gene data show CDR1 as MNHEY and CDR2 as SVGEGT. V lost 2 bases, J lost 1 base, and 11 bases lay in between. This CDR3 has 15 residues. The CDR3 here is CASSYLARGNYGYTF. The CDR3 coding sequence is TGTGCCAGCAGTTACCTAGCCAGGGGTAACTATGGCTACACCTTC.

The genes are TRBV2 and TRBJ1-4; 7 bases are a match to TRBD1. The V and J ends lost 4 bases and 8 bases, in that order; junction bases with no gene match: 7. The CDR3 consists of 14 residues. The germline CDR1 and CDR2 sequences are SNHLY and FYNNEI. CDR3 region: CASSGRGREEKLFF. The CDR3 DNA reads as TGTGCCAGCAGTGGGAGGGGGCGCGAAGAAAAACTGTTTTTT.

Relative to its sample, this clonotype is medium-sized. The genes are TRBV19 and TRBJ1-5, with D hard to call. This CDR3 is built from 15 residues. V dropped 6 bases and J dropped 0 bases, with 12 bases sitting between them. Germline CDR1 and CDR2: LNHDA and SQIVND (reference sequence). The CDR3: CASSPDGNSNQPQHF. The CDR3 DNA reads TGTGCCAGTAGCCCCGACGGGAATAGCAATCAGCCCCAGCATTTT.

The J gene is TRBJ2-1, the V gene TRBV4-2; D gene ambiguous. V was clipped by 4 bases and J by 9 bases, with 19 bases between them. The germline gives CDR1 LGHNA, CDR2 YNFKEQ. CDR3 length: 15 residues. Here the CDR3 DNA reads TGTGCCAGCAGCCCTCAGACCGACCGTCCTCCTGAGCAGTTCTTC. It codes for CASSPQTDRPPEQFF.

In the case of this clonotype: This sequence may be a read error, since a much larger clone differs from it by one base. DNA of the CDR3: TGTACCACCAGCAGAGATTTGTTTACCATGGATCAGCCCCAGCATTTT. Protein product: CTTSRDLFTMDQPQHF. The rearrangement links TRBV15 to TRBJ1-5, with D unresolved. Germline loops: CDR1 LNHNV, CDR2 YYDKDF (reference sequence). CDR3 length: 16 amino acids. The full variable domain, with the rest looked up from reference TRBV15 and TRBJ1-5, is DAMVIQNPRYQVTQFGKPVTLSCSQTLNHNVMYWYQQKSSQAPKLLFHYYDKDFNNEADTPDNFQSRRPNTSFCFLDIRSPGLGDTAMYLCTTSRDLFTMDQPQHFGDGTRLSIL.

This clonotype was found once. The chain combines TRBV20-1 with TRBJ2-3; 10 bases map to TRBD2. The CDR3 consists of 16 residues. J lost 4 bases, V lost 3 bases, and 10 bases had no gene match. Germline-derived CDR1 and CDR2 are DFQATT and SNEGSKA (reference sequence). As DNA, the CDR3 is TGCAGTGCTAGCGGGGCTAGCGGGAGACTGGCAGATACGCAGTATTTT. It encodes CSASGASGRLADTQYF.

V and J are TRBV7-7 and TRBJ2-1; D possibly uses TRBD1 or TRBD2 (5 bases each). CDR1 and CDR2 from the germline V gene are SSHAT and FNYEAQ (reference sequence). The ends were cut back, 11 bases at V and 0 bases at J, with 20 bases in the middle. The CDR3 is made up of 16 amino acids. For the CDR3, the DNA is TGTGCCGGTAACACCGGGACGCACGTCTCCTACAATGAGCAGTTCTTC. It codes for CAGNTGTHVSYNEQFF.

This clonotype is medium-sized (0.01 to 0.1%). The chain joins TRBV7-6 to TRBJ1-2; no clear D. V was clipped by 2 bases and J by 0 bases, with 16 bases between them. Germline V gene lookup returns CDR1 SGHVS and CDR2 FNYEAQ. The CDR3 has 17 amino acids. The CDR3 spells CASSLLPLGEANYGYTF. The CDR3 bases are TGTGCCAGCAGCTTACTCCCTTTGGGTGAAGCTAACTATGGCTACACCTTC.